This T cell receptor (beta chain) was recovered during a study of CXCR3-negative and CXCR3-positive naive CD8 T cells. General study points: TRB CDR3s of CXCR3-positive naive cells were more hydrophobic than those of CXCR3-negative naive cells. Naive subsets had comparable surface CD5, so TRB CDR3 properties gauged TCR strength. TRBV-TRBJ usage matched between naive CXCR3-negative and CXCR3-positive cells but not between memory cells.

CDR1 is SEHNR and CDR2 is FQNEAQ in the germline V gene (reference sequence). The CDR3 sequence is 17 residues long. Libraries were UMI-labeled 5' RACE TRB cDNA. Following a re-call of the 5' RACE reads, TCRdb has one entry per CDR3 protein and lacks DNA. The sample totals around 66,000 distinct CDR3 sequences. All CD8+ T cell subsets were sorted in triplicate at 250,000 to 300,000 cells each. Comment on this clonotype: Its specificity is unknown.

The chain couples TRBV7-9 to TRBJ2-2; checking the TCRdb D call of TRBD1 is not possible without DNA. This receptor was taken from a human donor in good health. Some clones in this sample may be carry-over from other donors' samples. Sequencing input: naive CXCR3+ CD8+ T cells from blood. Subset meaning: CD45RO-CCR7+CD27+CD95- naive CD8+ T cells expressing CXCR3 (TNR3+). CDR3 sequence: CASSFPLRDTYTGELFF.